The entry below gives a single TCR beta chain sequence along with its context. Self-reported history from a screening survey and questionnaire set each donor's cohort. The CDR3 extends over 16 amino acids. The V gene's germline CDR1 is MNHNY and CDR2 SVGAGI (reference sequence). The V gene end was trimmed by 7 bases and the J gene end by 3 bases; junction bases not matched to a gene: 13. This sample stems from a study of blood T cell repertoires in COVID-19. The protocol was immunoSEQ multiplex PCR, while the TCRdb copy is restricted to in-frame clones and leaves out a portion. Of about 270,000 clones detected, about nine tenths appear once; the ten largest clones hold approximately 4%.

Source material: PBMCs or T cells enriched from blood (not recorded which). The rearrangement joins TRBV6-6 to TRBJ2-3; 7 bases fit TRBD2. The sequence derives from a woman in her twenties or thirties with acute COVID-19. Written as DNA, the CDR3 is TGTGCCAGCACTAAACGGGCGGGGGACGGTACAGATACGCAGTATTTT. Protein product: CASTKRAGDGTDTQYF.